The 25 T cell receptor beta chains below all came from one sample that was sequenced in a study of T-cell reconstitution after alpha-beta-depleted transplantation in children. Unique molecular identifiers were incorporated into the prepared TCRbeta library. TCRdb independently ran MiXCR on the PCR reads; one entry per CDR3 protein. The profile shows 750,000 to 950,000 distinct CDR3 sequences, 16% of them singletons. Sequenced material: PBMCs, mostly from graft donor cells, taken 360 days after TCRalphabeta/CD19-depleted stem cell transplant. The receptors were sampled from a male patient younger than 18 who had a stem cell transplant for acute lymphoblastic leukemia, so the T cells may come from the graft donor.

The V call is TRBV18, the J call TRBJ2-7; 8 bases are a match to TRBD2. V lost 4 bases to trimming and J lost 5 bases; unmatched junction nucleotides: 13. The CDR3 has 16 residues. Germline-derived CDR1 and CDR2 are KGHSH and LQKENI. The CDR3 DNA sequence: TGTGCCAGCTCACTACTGAAGCGGGAGCGAAAAAACGAGCAGTACTTC. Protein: CASSLLKRERKNEQYF.

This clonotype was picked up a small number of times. This CDR3 reads CASSQDVTGLLSGNEQFF. The DNA of the CDR3 is TGTGCCAGCAGCCAAGACGTGACGGGACTCCTATCGGGCAATGAGCAGTTCTTC. V is TRBV3-1 and J is TRBJ2-1; the D gene is possibly TRBD2 (6 bases). This CDR3 comprises 18 residues. The germline V gene encodes CDR1 LGHDT and CDR2 YNNKEL (reference sequence). The V end was cut by 0 bases, the J end by 6 bases, with 21 bases between.

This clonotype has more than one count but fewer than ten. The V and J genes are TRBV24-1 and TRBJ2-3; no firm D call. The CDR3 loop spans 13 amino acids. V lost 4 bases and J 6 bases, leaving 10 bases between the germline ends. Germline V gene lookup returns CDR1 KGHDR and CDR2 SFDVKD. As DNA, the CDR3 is TGTGCCACCAGTGAGGTTCTACGGGATACGCAGTATTTT. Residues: CATSEVLRDTQYF.

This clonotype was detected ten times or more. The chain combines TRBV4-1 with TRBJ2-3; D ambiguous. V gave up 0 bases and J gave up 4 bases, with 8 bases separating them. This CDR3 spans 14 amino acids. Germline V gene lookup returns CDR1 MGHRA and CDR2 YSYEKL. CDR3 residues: CASSQDPLSDTQYF. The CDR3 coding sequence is TGCGCCAGCAGCCAAGATCCCCTTTCAGATACGCAGTATTTT.

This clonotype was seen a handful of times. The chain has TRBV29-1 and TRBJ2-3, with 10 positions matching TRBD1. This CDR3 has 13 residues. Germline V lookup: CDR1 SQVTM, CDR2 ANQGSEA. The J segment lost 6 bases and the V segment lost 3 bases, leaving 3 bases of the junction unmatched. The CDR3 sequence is CSVEEDRGDTQYF. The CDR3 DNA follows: TGCAGCGTTGAGGAGGACAGGGGGGATACGCAGTATTTT.

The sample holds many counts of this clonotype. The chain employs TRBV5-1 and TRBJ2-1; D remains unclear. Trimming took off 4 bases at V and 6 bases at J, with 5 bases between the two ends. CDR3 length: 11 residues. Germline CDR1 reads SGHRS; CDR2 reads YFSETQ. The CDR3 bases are TGCGCCAGCAGCCGGATCAATGAGCAGTTCTTC. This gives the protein CASSRINEQFF.

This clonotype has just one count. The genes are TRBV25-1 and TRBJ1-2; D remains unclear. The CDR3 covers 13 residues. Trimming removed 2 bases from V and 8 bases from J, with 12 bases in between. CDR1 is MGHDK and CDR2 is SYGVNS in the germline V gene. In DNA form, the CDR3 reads TGTGCCAGCAGTGAAATGGTAGGGAGCGGCTACACCTTC. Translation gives CASSEMVGSGYTF.

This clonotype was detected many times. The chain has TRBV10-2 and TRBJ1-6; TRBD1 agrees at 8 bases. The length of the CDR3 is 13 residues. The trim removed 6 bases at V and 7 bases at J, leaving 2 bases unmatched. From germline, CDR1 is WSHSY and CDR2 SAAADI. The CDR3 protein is CASRDRVNSPLHF. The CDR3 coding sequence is TGCGCCAGCAGGGACAGGGTGAATTCACCCCTCCACTTT.

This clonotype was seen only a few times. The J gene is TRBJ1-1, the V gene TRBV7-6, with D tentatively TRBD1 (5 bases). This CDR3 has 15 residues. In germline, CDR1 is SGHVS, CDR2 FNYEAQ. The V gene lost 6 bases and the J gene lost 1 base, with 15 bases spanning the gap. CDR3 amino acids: CASSPAPQGNTEAFF. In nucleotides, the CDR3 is TGTGCCAGCAGTCCTGCACCCCAGGGGAACACTGAAGCTTTCTTT.

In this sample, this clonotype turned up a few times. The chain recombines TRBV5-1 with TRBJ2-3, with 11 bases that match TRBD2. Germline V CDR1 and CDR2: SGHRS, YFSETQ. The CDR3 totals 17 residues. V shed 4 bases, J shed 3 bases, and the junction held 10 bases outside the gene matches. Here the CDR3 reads CASSDTDTSGRTDTQYF. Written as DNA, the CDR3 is TGCGCCAGCAGCGACACCGATACTAGCGGGAGAACAGATACGCAGTATTTT.

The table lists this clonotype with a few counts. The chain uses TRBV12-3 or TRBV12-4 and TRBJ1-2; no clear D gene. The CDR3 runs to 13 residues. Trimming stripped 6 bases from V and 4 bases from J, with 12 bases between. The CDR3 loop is CASSFFRGYGYTF. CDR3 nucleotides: TGTGCCAGCAGCTTCTTCAGAGGCTATGGCTACACCTTC.

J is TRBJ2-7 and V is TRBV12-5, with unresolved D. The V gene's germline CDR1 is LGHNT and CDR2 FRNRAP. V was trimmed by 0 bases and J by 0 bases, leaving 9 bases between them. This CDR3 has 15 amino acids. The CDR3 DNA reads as TGTGCTAGTGGTTTGGTACGGCGGAGCTCCTACGAGCAGTACTTC. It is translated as CASGLVRRSSYEQYF.

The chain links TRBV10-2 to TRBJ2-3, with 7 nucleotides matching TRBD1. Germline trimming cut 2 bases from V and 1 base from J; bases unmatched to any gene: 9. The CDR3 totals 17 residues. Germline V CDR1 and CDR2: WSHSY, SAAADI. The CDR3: CASSEVEQGLGTDTQYF. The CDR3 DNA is TGCGCCAGCAGTGAGGTAGAACAGGGGTTAGGCACAGATACGCAGTATTTT.

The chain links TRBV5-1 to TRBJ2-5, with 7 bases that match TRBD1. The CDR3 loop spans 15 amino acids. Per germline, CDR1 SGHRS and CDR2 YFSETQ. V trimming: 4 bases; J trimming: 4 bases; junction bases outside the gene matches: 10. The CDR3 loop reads CASSPTGTNGETQYF. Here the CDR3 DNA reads TGCGCCAGCAGCCCGACAGGGACGAACGGAGAGACCCAGTACTTC.

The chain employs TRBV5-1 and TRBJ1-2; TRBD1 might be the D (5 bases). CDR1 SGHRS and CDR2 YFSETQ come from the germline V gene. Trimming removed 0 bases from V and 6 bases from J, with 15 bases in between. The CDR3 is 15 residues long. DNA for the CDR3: TGCGCCAGCAGCTTGGATTCCGACAGAATCAATGGCTACACCTTC. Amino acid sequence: CASSLDSDRINGYTF.

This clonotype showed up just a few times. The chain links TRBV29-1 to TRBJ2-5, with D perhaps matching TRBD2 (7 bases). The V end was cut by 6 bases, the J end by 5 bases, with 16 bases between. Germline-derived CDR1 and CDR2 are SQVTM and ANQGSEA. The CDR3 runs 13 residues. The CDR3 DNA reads TGCAGCGTCCGAGGGGGGGCTCGGGAGACCCAGTACTTC. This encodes CSVRGGARETQYF.

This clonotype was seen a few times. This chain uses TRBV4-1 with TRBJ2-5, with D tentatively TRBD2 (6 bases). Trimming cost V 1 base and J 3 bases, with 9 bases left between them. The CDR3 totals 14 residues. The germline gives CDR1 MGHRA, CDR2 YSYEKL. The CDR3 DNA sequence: TGCGCCAGCAGCCAAGGGGACTTTAAAGAGACCCAGTACTTC. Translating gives CASSQGDFKETQYF.

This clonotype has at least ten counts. The CDR3 coding sequence is TGTGCCAGCAGCTTAGGGACAGGGGGGTATGGTACTGAAGCTTTCTTT. This encodes CASSLGTGGYGTEAFF. The V call is TRBV7-9, the J call TRBJ1-1, with 10 bases matching TRBD1. Per the germline V gene, CDR1 is SEHNR and CDR2 is FQNEAQ (reference sequence). CDR3 length: 16 residues. V was pared by 1 base and J by 5 bases, with 7 bases of the junction left unmatched.

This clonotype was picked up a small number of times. The DNA for the CDR3 is TGTGCCAGCAGCTTAGTGACTAGCGGGAGGGTCAATGAGCAGTTCTTC. Translating it yields CASSLVTSGRVNEQFF. The gene calls are TRBV11-2 and TRBJ2-1, with 14 bases aligning to TRBD2. Trimming removed 1 base from V and 6 bases from J; junction bases left unmatched: 2. The CDR3 loop spans 16 amino acids. Germline CDR1 SGHAT, CDR2 FQNNGV.

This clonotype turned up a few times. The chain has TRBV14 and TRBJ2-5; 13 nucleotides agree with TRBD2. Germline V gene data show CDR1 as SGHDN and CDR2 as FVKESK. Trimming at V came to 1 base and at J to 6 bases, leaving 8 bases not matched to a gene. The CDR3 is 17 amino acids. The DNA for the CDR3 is TGTGCCAGCAGCCAAGCCGGACTAGCGGGAGTTGACAAGACCCAGTACTTC. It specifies CASSQAGLAGVDKTQYF.

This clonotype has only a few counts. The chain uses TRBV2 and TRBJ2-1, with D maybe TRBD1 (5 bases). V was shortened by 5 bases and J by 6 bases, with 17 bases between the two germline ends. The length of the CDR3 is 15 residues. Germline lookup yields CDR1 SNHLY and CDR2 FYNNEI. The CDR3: CASSPEGQGGNEQFF. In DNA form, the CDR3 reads TGTGCCAGCAGTCCCGAAGGGCAGGGCGGCAATGAGCAGTTCTTC.

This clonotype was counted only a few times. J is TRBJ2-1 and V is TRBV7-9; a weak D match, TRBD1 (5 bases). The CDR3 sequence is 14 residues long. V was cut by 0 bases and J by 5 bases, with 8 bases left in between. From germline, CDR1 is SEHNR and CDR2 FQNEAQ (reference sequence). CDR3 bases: TGTGCCAGCAGCTTAGCTTTGGGGCACAATGAGCAGTTCTTC. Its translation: CASSLALGHNEQFF. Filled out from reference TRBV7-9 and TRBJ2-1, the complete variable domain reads DTGVSQNPRHKITKRGQNVTFRCDPISEHNRLYWYRQTLGQGPEFLTYFQNEAQLEKSRLLSDRFSAERPKGSFSTLEIQRTEQGDSAMYLCASSLALGHNEQFFGPGTRLTVL.

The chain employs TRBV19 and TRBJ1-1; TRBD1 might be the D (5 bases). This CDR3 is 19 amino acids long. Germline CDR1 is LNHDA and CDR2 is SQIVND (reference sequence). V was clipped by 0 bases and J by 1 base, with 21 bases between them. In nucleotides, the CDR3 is TGTGCCAGTAGTATAGAACTATGGGGCAGGGTGCGAGGGAACACTGAAGCTTTCTTT. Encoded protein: CASSIELWGRVRGNTEAFF.

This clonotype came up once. The CDR3 DNA sequence: TGTGCCAGCAGCCAGGGGACACTGCTTTATGGCTACACCTTC. It codes for CASSQGTLLYGYTF. V and J are TRBV11-1 and TRBJ1-2, with a possible D match to TRBD1 (6 bases). The ends were cut back, 5 bases at V and 5 bases at J, with 15 bases in the middle. The CDR3 runs 14 residues. Germline values: CDR1 SGHAT, CDR2 FQDESV (reference sequence).

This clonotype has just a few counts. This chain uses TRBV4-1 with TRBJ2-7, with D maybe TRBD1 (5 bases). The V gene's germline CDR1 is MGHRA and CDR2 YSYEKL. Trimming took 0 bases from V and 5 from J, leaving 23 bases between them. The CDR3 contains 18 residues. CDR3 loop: CASSQEHSGPGLSHEQYF. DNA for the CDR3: TGCGCCAGCAGCCAAGAACATTCAGGGCCAGGGCTATCCCACGAGCAGTACTTC.